A selection of T cell receptor beta chains follows, all from one sample in a study of tumor-infiltrating lymphocytes in localized non-small cell lung cancer. Some clones are missing from TCRdb's copy, which holds only in-frame ones; the method was immunoSEQ multiplex PCR. Of fewer than 15,000 clones in the sample, 68% were seen once. Sequenced: lung tumor tissue. These receptor sequences come from a human donor with non-small cell lung cancer. Both conserved end residues are part of each CDR3. A D gene is named only where the DNA matches it firmly. Part of the rows lack a size; the others show once, few, many or a class for expanded clones.

cdr3_aa	cdr3_nt	clone_size	d_call	v_call	j_call
CATSGGRWGGSANVLTF	TGTGCCACCAGCGGCGGACGTTGGGGGGGGTCGGCCAACGTCCTGACTTTC	.	TRBD2	TRBV15	TRBJ2-6
CASRKDRATTFYGYTF	TGTGCCAGCAGAAAGGACAGGGCTACCACCTTCTATGGCTACACCTTC	few	TRBD1	TRBV6-6	TRBJ1-2
CASTANPGRGGTNQPQHF	TGTGCCAGTACTGCCAATCCCGGAAGGGGGGGTACCAATCAGCCCCAGCATTTT	medium-sized	.	TRBV19	TRBJ1-5
CASSPWGGPNTGELFF	TGTGCCAGCAGCCCCTGGGGGGGGCCGAACACCGGGGAGCTGTTTTTT	few	.	TRBV7-9	TRBJ2-2
CASSLSGDNEQFF	TGTGCCAGCAGCTTAAGCGGGGACAATGAGCAGTTCTTC	.	TRBD2	TRBV7-2	TRBJ2-1
CASSPPGLANTGELFF	TGCGCCAGCAGCCCACCGGGACTAGCTAACACCGGGGAGCTGTTTTTT	.	TRBD2	TRBV5-1	TRBJ2-2
CASSQGNSGNTIYF	TGCGCCAGCAGCCAAGGTAACAGTGGAAACACCATATATTTT	few	.	TRBV4-1	TRBJ1-3
CASSLGAGAGNTIYF	TGTGCCAGCAGCTTGGGTGCAGGGGCTGGAAACACCATATATTTT	.	.	TRBV11-2	TRBJ1-3
CASSPDLAGSASTDTQYF	TGTGCCAGCAGCCCAGACCTAGCGGGGTCAGCTAGCACAGATACGCAGTATTTT	.	TRBD2	TRBV7-6	TRBJ2-3
CASSQDIEVGYTF	TGTGCCAGCAGCCAAGATATTGAGGTTGGCTACACCTTC	.	.	TRBV4-2	TRBJ1-2
CSVGAGGINEQFF	TGCAGCGTTGGGGCGGGGGGAATCAATGAGCAGTTCTTC	.	TRBD2	TRBV29-1	TRBJ2-1
CASSVVGGEQFF	TGTGCCAGCAGCGTAGTAGGGGGTGAGCAGTTCTTC	.	.	TRBV9	TRBJ2-1
CASSPFSGGVQETQYF	TGTGCCAGCTCACCCTTCAGTGGGGGGGTCCAAGAGACCCAGTACTTC	once	TRBD2	TRBV18	TRBJ2-5